This T cell receptor beta chain was obtained from a study of identical twins. Germline CDR1 reads SEHNR; CDR2 reads FQNEAQ (reference sequence). This CDR3 region has 17 residues. V lost 1 base to trimming and J lost 8 bases, with 21 bases between them. All donors were healthy, and all were Caucasian. General study points: For monozygotic twins, models underestimated out-of-frame TCR alpha sharing. For out-of-frame beta sequences, excess twin sharing was weaker.

Template switching added a universal primer site; cDNA carried unique molecular identifiers. Using its own MiXCR run on the 5' RACE reads, TCRdb lists one record per CDR3 protein. The sample lists about 1.7 million distinct CDR3 sequences, less than 35% occurring once. Of note for this clonotype: Its specificity is unknown.

J is TRBJ2-1 and V is TRBV7-9; D is uncertain. Sequencing used cord blood. The clonotype comes from a newborn girl in good health. The CDR3 DNA is TGTGCCAGCAGCTTAGTGAACAGTATTGTTTTTGTGGATGAGCAGTTCTTC. Translating it yields CASSLVNSIVFVDEQFF.